Following are 22 T cell receptor beta chains from one sample sequenced in a study of T cells in Graves' hyperthyroidism and ophthalmopathy. TCR beta CDR3 region amplification was performed from RNA transcripts. The TCR CDR3 was amplified in a first-round RT-PCR using the HTBI primer set. From the multiplex PCR reads, TCRdb called clonotypes with MiXCR, one entry per CDR3 protein. The sample has approximately 590,000 distinct CDR3 sequences; approximately 14% are singletons. Sequencing was performed on blood. Receptors originate from a woman between 25 and 40 years old with Graves' hyperthyroidism.

This clonotype showed up many times. The rearrangement joins TRBV12-3 or TRBV12-4 to TRBJ2-2, with TRBD2 matching over 8 bases. The length of the CDR3 is 18 residues. V shed 6 bases and J 7 bases; nucleotides not matched to a gene: 19. The DNA for the CDR3 is TGTGCCAGCAGCCCAGGGGTCGCGGGAGGCGTCGCGGGCGGGGAGCTGTTTTTT. The encoded protein is CASSPGVAGGVAGGELFF.

This clonotype has just a few counts. The V and J genes are TRBV9 and TRBJ2-5, with 13 nucleotides matching TRBD2. V lost 4 bases and J lost 2; bases outside the gene matches: 8. CDR3 size: 17 residues. The germline CDR1 and CDR2 sequences are SGDLS and YYNGEE. CDR3 sequence reads: CASSSGLAGLLQETQYF. The CDR3 DNA reads TGTGCCAGCAGCTCGGGACTAGCGGGACTTCTGCAAGAGACCCAGTACTTC.

This chain uses TRBV6-4 with TRBJ1-2; D remains unclear. Germline-derived CDR1 and CDR2 are MRHNA and SNTAGT. V shed 2 bases and J shed 4 bases, with 5 bases lying between them. This CDR3 comprises 12 residues. CDR3 sequence reads: CASSDSAYGYTF. The CDR3 bases are TGTGCCAGCAGTGACAGTGCCTATGGCTACACCTTC.

Worth noting for this clonotype: This may stem from a read error, because a much larger clone lies one nucleotide away. The V and J genes are TRBV2 and TRBJ1-2; 8 bases map to TRBD1. From germline, CDR1 is SNHLY and CDR2 FYNNEI. The CDR3 length is 14 residues. The ends lost 7 bases at V and 1 base at J; junction bases unmatched: 5. The CDR3 bases are TGTGCCAGCAAACTGGGACAGGATAACTATGGCTACACCTTC. It specifies CASKLGQDNYGYTF. Based on the CDR3 plus reference TRBV2 and TRBJ1-2, the full variable domain is EPEVTQTPSHQVTQMGQEVILRCVPISNHLYFYWYRQILGQKVEFLVSFYNNEISEKSEIFDDQFSVERPDGSNFTLKIRSTKLEDSAMYFCASKLGQDNYGYTFGSGTRLTVV.

The rearrangement links TRBV20-1 to TRBJ2-7, with 7 nucleotides matching TRBD2. CDR3 length: 13 residues. The germline gives CDR1 DFQATT, CDR2 SNEGSKA (reference sequence). V gave up 1 base and J gave up 8 bases; unmatched junction bases: 8. CDR3 sequence: CSARGLAGNKQYF. The DNA for the CDR3 is TGCAGTGCTAGAGGACTAGCTGGGAACAAGCAGTACTTC.

This clonotype showed up many times. The chain uses TRBV5-1 and TRBJ2-7; D perhaps matches TRBD2 (6 bases). The CDR3 loop spans 14 amino acids. Between the trimmed V and J ends, which lost 2 bases and 3 bases, there was a span of 12 bases. Germline CDR1 SGHRS, CDR2 YFSETQ. CDR3 sequence reads: CASSFRDFDYEQYF. The CDR3 DNA is TGCGCCAGCAGCTTCCGGGACTTTGACTACGAGCAGTACTTC.

This clonotype occurred a few times. The rearrangement uses TRBV12-3 or TRBV12-4 and TRBJ2-2; 11 positions agree with TRBD2. The junction had 5 bases not matched to a gene; V was cut back by 2 bases and J by 0 bases. The CDR3 length is 18 residues. The CDR3 spells CASSLFLAGGSNTGELFF. The CDR3 DNA reads as TGTGCCAGCAGTTTATTCCTAGCGGGAGGCTCGAACACCGGGGAGCTGTTTTTT.

This clonotype has a count of ten or more. A much larger clone lies one base from this, so it may be a read error. J is TRBJ1-2 and V is TRBV12-3 or TRBV12-4; TRBD1 aligns across 7 bases. This CDR3 is built from 13 residues. Trimming took 3 bases from V and 3 from J; bases not matched to a gene: 1. CDR3: CASSFTGDYGYTF. DNA of the CDR3: TGTGCCAGCAGTTTCACAGGGGACTATGGCTACACCTTC.

This clonotype has just a few counts. The chain employs TRBV6-1 and TRBJ1-1; 12 bases match TRBD1. Germline V gives CDR1 MNHNS, CDR2 SASEGT. The CDR3 extends over 13 amino acids. The junction had 9 bases not matched to a gene; V was cut back by 8 bases and J by 11 bases. CDR3 coding DNA: TGTGCCAGCTCGGGGGACAGGGGGCATGCGGCTTTCTTT. Encoded protein: CASSGDRGHAAFF.

Of note for this clonotype: The limits of the CDR3 on the DNA are not certain, so only TCRdb's listed CDR3 is given. The V and J genes are TRBV7-2 and TRBJ2-7; the D call of TRBD1 is as the table states it, not checked on the DNA. Germline-derived CDR1 and CDR2 are SGHTA and FQGNSA. The CDR3 is 21 amino acids in total, end residues counted. This CDR3 reads CASSFYICSATGEGSSYEQYF.

This clonotype was counted at least ten times. The chain carries TRBV20-1 and TRBJ2-1; TRBD2 agrees at 9 bases. Germline assignment: CDR1 DFQATT and CDR2 SNEGSKA (reference sequence). The CDR3 runs 15 residues. The J segment lost 7 bases and the V segment lost 3 bases, leaving 10 bases of the junction unmatched. CDR3 bases: TGCAGTGCTAGGATCTCAAGCGGGAGGTGGAATGAGCAGTTCTTC. Protein sequence: CSARISSGRWNEQFF.

The chain employs TRBV7-9 and TRBJ2-1; D remains ambiguous. Between the trimmed V and J ends, which lost 4 bases and 4 bases, there was a span of 8 bases. Germline lookup yields CDR1 SEHNR and CDR2 FQNEAQ (reference sequence). CDR3 length: 13 amino acids. The CDR3 is CASSSEPYNEQFF. The CDR3 DNA follows: TGTGCCAGCAGCTCGGAACCTTACAATGAGCAGTTCTTC. Full variable domain (remainder filled in from reference TRBV7-9 and TRBJ2-1): DTGVSQNPRHKITKRGQNVTFRCDPISEHNRLYWYRQTLGQGPEFLTYFQNEAQLEKSRLLSDRFSAERPKGSFSTLEIQRTEQGDSAMYLCASSSEPYNEQFFGPGTRLTVL.

There are many counts of this clonotype. This chain connects TRBV28 to TRBJ1-2; possible D gene TRBD1, 6 bases. The germline CDR1 and CDR2 sequences are MDHEN and SYDVKM. CDR3 size: 14 residues. Trimming shortened V by 5 bases and J by 7 bases, and 17 bases separated the two germline ends. As DNA, the CDR3 is TGTGCCAGCAGTCCCCCCCTTGGGGGGCCTGGCTACACCTTC. Translated, it gives CASSPPLGGPGYTF.

This clonotype was recorded many times. This sequence joins TRBV7-2 and TRBJ2-7; D ambiguous. The V end lost 1 base, the J end lost 5 bases, and 15 bases lay between the germline ends. Germline CDR1 is SGHTA and CDR2 is FQGNSA. This CDR3 has 15 residues. The CDR3 is CASSLVRSGKDEQYF. The CDR3 DNA sequence: TGTGCCAGCAGCTTAGTCCGGAGTGGGAAAGACGAGCAGTACTTC.

Many counts were recorded for this clonotype. This chain links TRBV3-1 with TRBJ1-1; D is uncertain. The ends were cut back, 1 base at V and 8 bases at J, with 11 bases in the middle. There are 13 residues in the CDR3. Germline V gene lookup returns CDR1 LGHDT and CDR2 YNNKEL (reference sequence). CDR3 coding DNA: TGTGCCAGCAGCCAAGGGTTGGGTAGAGAAGCTTTCTTT. This encodes CASSQGLGREAFF.

The chain couples TRBV13 to TRBJ2-1; 13 bases are shared with TRBD2. The CDR3 spans 16 residues. Germline values: CDR1 PRHDT, CDR2 FYEKMQ (reference sequence). V was clipped by 5 bases and J by 7 bases; unmatched bases: 8. DNA of the CDR3: TGTGCCAGCAGCCGTCCCGGGACTAGCGGGGTAAATGAGCAGTTCTTC. Its translation: CASSRPGTSGVNEQFF.

This clonotype was seen many times. The V call is TRBV10-3, the J call TRBJ1-2; 12 bases match TRBD1. The CDR3 consists of 16 residues. The junction had 6 bases not matched to a gene; V was cut back by 4 bases and J by 3 bases. Germline CDR1 and CDR2: ENHRY and SYGVKD. This chain's CDR3 is CAISGRDRGLDYGYTF. In DNA, the CDR3 is TGTGCCATCAGTGGCCGGGACAGGGGGCTGGACTATGGCTACACCTTC.

This clonotype occurred many times. The chain employs TRBV7-8 and TRBJ2-1; no definite D call. Trimming took 1 base from V and 8 from J, leaving 12 bases between them. This CDR3 is 14 amino acids long. The germline V gene encodes CDR1 SGHVS and CDR2 FQNEAQ. CDR3 protein: CASSLESPVHEQFF. DNA for the CDR3: TGTGCCAGCAGCTTAGAATCGCCAGTACATGAGCAGTTCTTC.

In this sample, this clonotype turned up many times. The chain recombines TRBV7-9 with TRBJ2-7, with TRBD1 identical over 12 bases. V lost 3 bases, J lost 6 bases, and 6 bases stayed unmatched. The CDR3 loop spans 15 amino acids. Germline V gene lookup returns CDR1 SEHNR and CDR2 FQNEAQ (reference sequence). CDR3 DNA: TGTGCCAGCAGCTTCCCGGGACAGGGGGCATCCGAGCAGTACTTC. The encoded protein is CASSFPGQGASEQYF.

This clonotype was seen more than once but under ten times. The V and J genes are TRBV7-2 and TRBJ1-5; D call uncertain. V gave up 4 bases and J gave up 6 bases, with 10 bases separating them. Looked up from germline, CDR1 is SGHTA and CDR2 is FQGNSA. The CDR3 loop spans 13 amino acids. The CDR3 sequence: CASSSHPSQPQHF. In nucleotides, the CDR3 is TGTGCCAGCAGCTCCCACCCTTCTCAGCCCCAGCATTTT. The full variable domain, rest sourced from reference TRBV7-2 and TRBJ1-5, is GAGVSQSPSNKVTEKGKDVELRCDPISGHTALYWYRQSLGQGLEFLIYFQGNSAPDKSGLPSDRFSAERTGGSVSTLTIQRTQQEDSAVYLCASSSHPSQPQHFGDGTRLSIL.

The CDR3 region is CASSDVLRTGGNSPLHF. The CDR3, as DNA: TGTGCCAGCAGTGATGTTCTCCGGACAGGGGGAAATTCACCCCTCCACTTT. The V gene is TRBV6-1, the J gene TRBJ1-6, with 10 bases that match TRBD1. Per germline, CDR1 MNHNS and CDR2 SASEGT. The CDR3 covers 17 residues. The J segment lost 7 bases and the V segment lost 3 bases, leaving 9 bases of the junction unmatched.

This clonotype was seen at least ten times. V gene TRBV20-1 combines with J gene TRBJ2-1; 10 bases line up with TRBD2. The CDR3 runs to 13 residues. The V and J ends lost 6 bases and 7 bases, in that order; junction bases with no gene match: 6. CDR1 is DFQATT, CDR2 SNEGSKA, per germline (reference sequence). The chain's CDR3 is CSAEREGLNEQFF. The CDR3 region has the DNA TGCAGTGCGGAGCGGGAGGGCCTAAATGAGCAGTTCTTC.